These 8 T cell receptor beta chains share one sample of origin, sequenced in a study of Ad26.COV2.S vaccination and SARS-CoV-2 variants (dated by TCRdb to the early 2020s). Libraries were built with the immunoSEQ multiplex PCR assay. Sourced from immuneACCESS, this table was stored by TCRdb with only in-frame sequences that have V and J called. A share of the clones is absent; for the studies checked, an unresolved V gene accounts for under half, and the remainder has no known explanation. The sample table contains more than 350,000 clones; only one count was recorded for 75% to 95% of them. The top ten constitute 9% to 15% of the sample. This sample's treatment or condition label indicates: approximately 18 received Ad26.COV2.S at low or high dose, single or two shots; about 5 received placebo; per-sample allocation not given. Repertoires of vaccine and placebo recipients were sequenced from samples collected on day 63 after the first injection.

This material consisted of peripheral blood, taken in a trial of Ad26.COV2.S vaccine versus placebo. The receptors were gathered from a person between 18 and 65 years old who received the Ad26.COV2.S COVID-19 vaccine or a placebo.

In DNA, the CDR3 is TGCAGTGCTAGTGTTAGCAATCAGCCCCAGCATTTT. Translating gives CSASVSNQPQHF. The chain carries TRBV20-1 and TRBJ1-5; no firm D call. Germline V gene lookup returns CDR1 DFQATT and CDR2 SNEGSKA (reference sequence). Trimming cost V 3 bases and J 0 bases, with 3 bases left between them. This CDR3 has 12 amino acids.

This clone was seen only once. The chain joins TRBV6-5 to TRBJ1-1; the match to TRBD1 covers 7 bases. CDR3 length: 14 amino acids. Germline CDR1 and CDR2: MNHEY and SVGAGI. The V gene end was trimmed by 5 bases and the J gene end by 6 bases; junction bases not matched to a gene: 9. CDR3 amino acids: CASSHGDSGPEAFF. For the CDR3, the DNA is TGTGCCAGCAGTCACGGGGACAGTGGCCCTGAAGCTTTCTTT.

This chain links TRBV9 with TRBJ2-1; TRBD1 is a possible D gene (6 bases). Germline CDR1 and CDR2: SGDLS and YYNGEE. This CDR3 is built from 15 residues. V was clipped by 0 bases and J by 9 bases, with 16 bases between them. The CDR3 DNA reads as TGTGCCAGCAGCGTAGCGGGACAAGCGTCTGGTGAGCAGTTCTTC. Protein sequence: CASSVAGQASGEQFF.

The chain is built from TRBV19 and TRBJ2-3; D possibly corresponds to TRBD2 (5 bases). The V and J ends lost 6 bases and 0 bases respectively, with 16 bases between them. This CDR3 region has 16 residues. From germline, CDR1 is LNHDA and CDR2 SQIVND (reference sequence). The CDR3 region is CASRISGITSTDTQYF. DNA of the CDR3: TGTGCCAGTAGAATCTCCGGGATCACTAGCACAGATACGCAGTATTTT.

This clone came up a few times. This rearrangement joins TRBV27 to TRBJ2-2; 10 bases align to TRBD2. CDR3 length equals 16 residues. CDR1 is MNHEY, CDR2 SMNVEV, per germline (reference sequence). Trimming cost V 7 bases and J 2 bases; bases outside gene matches: 7. The CDR3: CASTSLLAGNTGELFF. The CDR3, as DNA: TGTGCCAGCACTTCATTACTAGCGGGAAACACCGGGGAGCTGTTTTTT.

The CDR3 DNA sequence: TGCGCCAGCAGCCAAGAATACCGAAAGGGAATTACTACGGAGCAGTACTTC. This translates into CASSQEYRKGITTEQYF. The rearrangement links TRBV4-3 to TRBJ2-7; D gene uncertain. CDR1 is LGHNA and CDR2 is YSLEER in the germline V gene. The V end lost 0 bases, the J end lost 7 bases, and 22 bases lay between the germline ends. The CDR3 sequence is 17 residues long.

This clone was seen only once. The J gene is TRBJ1-1, the V gene TRBV6-5, with 8 bases lining up with TRBD1. The CDR3 extends over 13 amino acids. Trimming cost V 6 bases and J 6 bases; bases outside gene matches: 6. Germline V gives CDR1 MNHEY, CDR2 SVGAGI. CDR3 amino acids: CASRRTGQAEAFF. CDR3 sequence (DNA): TGTGCCAGCAGACGGACAGGGCAGGCTGAAGCTTTCTTT.

This clone was recorded only once. The chain carries TRBV19 and TRBJ2-4, with TRBD1 matching over 8 bases. Unmatched junction bases numbered 7, after V lost 5 bases and J lost 10 bases. There are 13 residues in the CDR3. CDR1 is LNHDA, CDR2 SQIVND, per germline (reference sequence). CDR3 DNA sequence: TGTGCCAGTAGTGCCGGACAGGGTGGGATTCAGTACTTC. Its protein is CASSAGQGGIQYF.